What follows describes a single T cell receptor (beta chain). This sample stems from a study of cytomegalovirus exposure and HLA in healthy donors. This CDR3 has 17 amino acids. V lost 5 bases and J 1 base, leaving 18 bases between the germline ends. CDR1 is SGHAT, CDR2 FQNNGV, per germline. The PCR used 60 Vbeta and 13 Jbeta primers. Method: immunoSEQ multiplex PCR; TCRdb's copy keeps in-frame clones and lacks some. This table holds hundreds of thousands of clones, around 66% found once. The TCR comes from a female donor in good health and CMV-seronegative. The rearrangement links TRBV11-2 to TRBJ2-4; a possible D gene is TRBD1 (6 bases). Material for sequencing was PBMCs. Written as DNA, the CDR3 is TGTGCCAGCAGCCTCCGGACCCAGGGGCGGGCCAAAAACATTCAGTACTTC. Protein sequence: CASSLRTQGRAKNIQYF.